Shown below are 6 T cell receptor beta chains from a single sample sequenced in a study of T cell responses to AZD1222 COVID-19 vaccine. Method: immunoSEQ multiplex PCR; TCRdb's copy keeps in-frame clones and lacks some. The table lists 150,000 to 200,000 clones, about 90% of them singletons. The sample in question was peripheral blood, obtained 28 days after the second AZD1222 dose. These receptors all stem from an adult who received the AZD1222 COVID-19 vaccine.

V usage is TRBV7-2 and J usage is TRBJ1-6, with TRBD1 matching 9 bases. The V segment lost 3 bases and the J segment 7 bases; nucleotides outside the gene matches: 7. Per the germline V gene, CDR1 is SGHTA and CDR2 is FQGNSA. The CDR3 spans 16 residues. For the CDR3, the DNA is TGTGCCAGCAGCTTGGGGACAGGGAGAAGAAATTCACCCCTCCACTTT. This translates into CASSLGTGRRNSPLHF.

The V and J genes are TRBV5-1 and TRBJ1-4, with 8 positions matching TRBD1. From germline, CDR1 is SGHRS and CDR2 YFSETQ. Germline trimming cut 0 bases from V and 8 bases from J; bases unmatched to any gene: 6. The CDR3 has 15 amino acids. The CDR3: CASSLAGTGGEKLFF. CDR3 sequence (DNA): TGCGCCAGCAGCTTGGCCGGGACAGGAGGCGAAAAACTGTTTTTT.

The chain combines TRBV19 with TRBJ1-1, with 8 bases that match TRBD1. This CDR3 comprises 14 residues. J was trimmed by 4 bases and V by 6 bases; bases with no gene match: 7. Germline V gene data show CDR1 as LNHDA and CDR2 as SQIVND (reference sequence). The CDR3: CASRTRDRFTEAFF. The CDR3 DNA is TGTGCCAGTAGAACCCGGGACAGGTTCACTGAAGCTTTCTTT.

This CDR3 is CASSERTGGRPQYF. The DNA of the CDR3 is TGTGCCAGCAGTGAGAGGACAGGGGGGAGACCCCAGTACTTC. The rearrangement uses TRBV2 and TRBJ2-5, with 10 bases matching TRBD1. This CDR3 is built from 14 residues. After removal of 3 bases from V and 9 bases from J, the junction contained 7 bases not matched to a gene. Germline assignment: CDR1 SNHLY and CDR2 FYNNEI.

The chain uses TRBV30 and TRBJ2-2, with 7 positions matching TRBD1. The junction had 8 bases not matched to a gene; V was cut back by 4 bases and J by 6 bases. The CDR3 has 14 residues. Looked up from germline, CDR1 is GTSNPN and CDR2 is SVGIG (reference sequence). DNA of the CDR3: TGTGCCTGGACGACCTTACAGGGGTCCGGGGAGCTGTTTTTT. It is translated as CAWTTLQGSGELFF.

The chain links TRBV7-3 to TRBJ1-6; no clear D. The length of the CDR3 is 13 residues. Trimming removed 5 bases from V and 6 bases from J, with 8 bases in between. Germline V gene lookup returns CDR1 SGHTA and CDR2 FQGTGA. As DNA, the CDR3 is TGTGCCAGCAGCCCGAGACCTAATTCACCCCTCCACTTT. Translation: CASSPRPNSPLHF.